The 2 T cell receptor beta chains below all came from one sample that was sequenced in a study of cytomegalovirus exposure and HLA in healthy donors. The PCR was carried out with 60 Vbeta primers and 13 Jbeta primers. Here immunoSEQ multiplex PCR was the method, and the copy in TCRdb shows in-frame clones only, minus some. In the table there are about 150,000 clones, about 74% of which are singletons. The sequenced sample consisted of PBMCs. Receptors originate from a male donor in good health and CMV-seronegative.

The chain couples TRBV6-5 to TRBJ2-7; perhaps TRBD1 as D (7 bases). V dropped 6 bases and J dropped 7 bases, with 19 bases sitting between them. Per the germline V gene, CDR1 is MNHEY and CDR2 is SVGAGI. The CDR3 is made up of 14 amino acids. CDR3 residues: CASRLRPQGGEQYF. As DNA, the CDR3 is TGTGCCAGCAGACTCCGCCCTCAGGGGGGAGAGCAGTACTTC.

This clone showed up just a few times. This chain connects TRBV7-8 to TRBJ1-5; 12 bases line up with TRBD1. The trim removed 5 bases at V and 5 bases at J, leaving 4 bases unmatched. Germline loops: CDR1 SGHVS, CDR2 FQNEAQ. CDR3 length equals 15 residues. This CDR3 reads CASSPGQGAYQPQHF. The CDR3 bases are TGTGCCAGCAGCCCGGGACAGGGGGCCTATCAGCCCCAGCATTTT.